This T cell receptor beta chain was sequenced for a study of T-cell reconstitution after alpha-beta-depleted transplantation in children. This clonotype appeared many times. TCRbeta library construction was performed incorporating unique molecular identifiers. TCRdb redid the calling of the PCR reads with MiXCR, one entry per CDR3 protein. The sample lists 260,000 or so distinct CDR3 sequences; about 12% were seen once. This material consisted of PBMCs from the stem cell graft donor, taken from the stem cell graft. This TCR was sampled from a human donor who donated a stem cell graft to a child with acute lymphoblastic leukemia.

CDR3 sequence reads: CSARDTVSYNEQFF. DNA of the CDR3: TGCAGTGCTAGAGATACGGTTTCCTACAATGAGCAGTTCTTC. The chain recombines TRBV20-1 with TRBJ2-1; D gene uncertain. The CDR3 spans 14 residues. Per the germline V gene, CDR1 is DFQATT and CDR2 is SNEGSKA (reference sequence). Deletions cut 0 bases from V and 1 base from J, with 7 bases between.